This T cell receptor (beta chain) was found in a study of blood T cell repertoires in COVID-19 (dated by TCRdb to 2019 to 2021). Regarding the study in general: Collaborator samples came from the United States, Italy and Spain and covered acute and convalescent phases of COVID-19. The material from the prospective study consisted of cDNA or gDNA derived from T cells, B-cell-depleted T cells, or PBMCs. Subjects who had been exposed to COVID-19, were actively infected with it, or had recovered from it provided the deeply sampled blood TCRbeta repertoires that made up the dataset. A freely available public database, intended as a resource for researchers studying the immune response to SARS-CoV-2, is where the repertoires were released. The samples were drawn from two sources: the first 160 participants of the ongoing ImmuneRACE study, and over 1,000 subjects contributed by 6 global collaborators. Sample metadata almost always included a de-identified subject ID, COVID-19 status, age in years and sex. Where HLA class I and class II types were available, the types were taken from metadata supplied by the sample provider, not from assay-based typing. General conclusions and limits of the study: The quantity of clinical and demographic metadata differed by source and by participant and was supplied without curation.

Trimming takes 0 bases from V and 4 bases from J, and the germline ends sit 12 bases apart. For CDR1 and CDR2, the germline V gene lists LGHNA and YSLEER. The CDR3 sequence holds 15 residues, the cysteine and phenylalanine included. Of the read, only the CDR3 DNA is kept; its 45 bases are in frame from base 1. With regard to this clone: Its antigen is unknown. Nothing much larger sits one base from this clone, and base qualities are not available.

At one collaborating source in Seattle, patients were enrolled during active infection and were followed longitudinally through the course of disease. The collaborating institutions used their own protocols to collect whole blood in K2EDTA tubes. For TCRbeta analysis, collaborators shipped samples in one of three forms: frozen whole blood, isolated PBMCs, or DNA extracted from either of those sample types. TCRbeta CDR3 regions were amplified from genomic DNA by means of the immunoSEQ Assay, a bias-controlled multiplex PCR. On the authors' methods: Within the assay, amplification of reference gene primers was used to estimate how many nucleated cells each sample contained. To quantify the absolute abundance of each unique TCRbeta CDR3 rearrangement, sequence reads were collapsed and filtered. For each sample, productive Simpson clonality was calculated as the square root of Simpson's diversity index over productive rearrangements. TCRdb took this table from immuneACCESS and kept in-frame rearrangements with V and J called. Such tables lack part of the clones; where checked against another copy, unresolved V genes explain under half of the gap, and the rest is unexplained. The DNA was the basis for D and trimming; V, J and clone size are from that table. Across this sample there are about 150,000 clones, with just over 90% seen only once. The ten largest clones capture about 4.9% of the sample.

The source material was peripheral blood. This chain is built from TRBV4-3 and TRBJ1-1; the D gene is unclear. This TCR came from a man between 18 and 29 years old with COVID-19, enrolled during active disease. The CDR3 protein is CASSQEGGLLTEAFF. The nucleotide sequence reads TGCGCCAGCAGCCAAGAGGGAGGGTTACTCACTGAAGCTTTCTTT.